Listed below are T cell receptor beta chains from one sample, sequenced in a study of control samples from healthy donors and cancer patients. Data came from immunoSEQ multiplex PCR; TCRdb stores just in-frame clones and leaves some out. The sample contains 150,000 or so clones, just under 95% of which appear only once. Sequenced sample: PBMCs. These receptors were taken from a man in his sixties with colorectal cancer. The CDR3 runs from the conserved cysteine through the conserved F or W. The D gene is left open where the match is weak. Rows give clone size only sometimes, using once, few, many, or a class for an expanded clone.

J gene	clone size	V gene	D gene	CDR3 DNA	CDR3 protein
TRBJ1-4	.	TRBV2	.	TGTGCCAGCAGTGAGTCGCATGGTAATGAAAAACTGTTTTTT	CASSESHGNEKLFF
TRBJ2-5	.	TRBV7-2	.	TGTGCCAGCAGCTTTCGAGGGGGGGGCCAAGAGACCCAGTACTTC	CASSFRGGGQETQYF
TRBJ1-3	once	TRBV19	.	TGTGCCAGTTCCACAACTTTCTCTGGAAACACCATATATTTT	CASSTTFSGNTIYF
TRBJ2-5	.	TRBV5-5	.	TGTGCCAGCAGCGGCCCGGGCCGGGGAGGCGAGACCCAGTACTTC	CASSGPGRGGETQYF
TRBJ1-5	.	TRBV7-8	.	TGTGCCACTGGGGAGGGCGGCAATCAGCCCCAGCATTTT	CATGEGGNQPQHF
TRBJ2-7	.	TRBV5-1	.	TGCGCCAGCAGCTTGCGGGGCTTTCTAAACCACGAGCAGTACTTC	CASSLRGFLNHEQYF
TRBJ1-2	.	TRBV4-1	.	TGCGCCAGCAGCCAAGGGGACACGTATGGCTACACCTTC	CASSQGDTYGYTF
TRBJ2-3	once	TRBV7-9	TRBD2	TGTGCCAGCAGCTCGACTAGCGGATACACAGATACGCAGTATTTT	CASSSTSGYTDTQYF
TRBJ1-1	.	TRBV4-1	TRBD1	TGCGCCAGCAGCCAAAGACCCGGGACAGGGGTTGAAGCTTTCTTT	CASSQRPGTGVEAFF
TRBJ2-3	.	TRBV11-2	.	TGTGCCAGCAGCCAACCTAGCACAGATACGCAGTATTTT	CASSQPSTDTQYF
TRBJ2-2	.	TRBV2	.	TGTGCCAGCAGTGAAGGGACTACAAACACCGGGGAGCTGTTTTTT	CASSEGTTNTGELFF
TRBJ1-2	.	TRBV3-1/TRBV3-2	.	TGTGCCAGCAGCCCTCGAGGCAATGGCTATGGCTACACCTTC	CASSPRGNGYGYTF
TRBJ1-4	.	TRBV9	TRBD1	TGTGCCAGCAGCGTAGACCCCAGGGGACAGGGTTCGGGTGAAAAACTGTTTTTT	CASSVDPRGQGSGEKLFF
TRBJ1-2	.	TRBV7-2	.	TGTGCCAGCACTCCTGCCCCAGGCCACTATGGCTACACCTTC	CASTPAPGHYGYTF
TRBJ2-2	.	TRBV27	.	TGTGCCAGCAAATTGGGCACCGGGGAGCTGTTTTTT	CASKLGTGELFF
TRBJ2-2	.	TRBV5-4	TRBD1	TGTGCCAGCAGCTTCCGGGACAGAAACACCGGGGAGCTGTTTTTT	CASSFRDRNTGELFF
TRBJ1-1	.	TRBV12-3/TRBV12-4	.	TGTGCCAGCACCCTCAGACCGAACACTGAAGCTTTCTTT	CASTLRPNTEAFF
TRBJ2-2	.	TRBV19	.	TGTGCCAGTAGAATGGGCGGGGAGCTGTTTTTT	CASRMGGELFF
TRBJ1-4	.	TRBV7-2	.	TGTGCCAGCAGCTCGGGTCTCAGAGGTGAAAAACTGTTTTTT	CASSSGLRGEKLFF
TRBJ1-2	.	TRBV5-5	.	TGTGCCAGCACTATTCCCCCGGGTGGCTACACCTTC	CASTIPPGGYTF
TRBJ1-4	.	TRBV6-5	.	TGTGCCAGCCGGGCGGTTTTGGCAACTAATGAAAAACTGTTTTTT	CASRAVLATNEKLFF
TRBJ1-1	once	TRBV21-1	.	TGTGCCAGCAGCAGGGGGACGGTCAACCTAGGGGACACTGAAGCTTTCTTT	CASSRGTVNLGDTEAFF
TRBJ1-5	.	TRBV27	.	TGTGCCAGCAGTTTCTTACAGGGTGACAATCAGCCCCAGCATTTT	CASSFLQGDNQPQHF
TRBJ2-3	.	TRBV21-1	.	TGTGCCAGCAGCCTATCAGCCCCGGGGAAAGATACGCAGTATTTT	CASSLSAPGKDTQYF
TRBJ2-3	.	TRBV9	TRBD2	TGTGCCAGCAGCGATAGCGGGGGGCGAGGGGGTACGCAGTATTTT	CASSDSGGRGGTQYF
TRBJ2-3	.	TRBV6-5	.	TGTGCCATCCTAAGAGTCGGGGTGGGGGATACGCAGTATTTT	CAILRVGVGDTQYF
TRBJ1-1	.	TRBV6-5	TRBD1	TGTGCCAGCAGCCCCTGGGACAGGGTCGACACTGAAGCTTTCTTT	CASSPWDRVDTEAFF
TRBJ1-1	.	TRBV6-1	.	TGTGCCAGCAGTGAAGGAGGAGGGGTGAACACTGAAGCTTTCTTT	CASSEGGGVNTEAFF
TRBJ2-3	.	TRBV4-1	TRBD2	TGCGCCAGCAGCCTCGCGCGGGAGCACACAGATACGCAGTATTTT	CASSLAREHTDTQYF
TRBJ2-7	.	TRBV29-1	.	TGCAGCGCTATTCTCCGGGGTTACGAGCAGTACTTC	CSAILRGYEQYF
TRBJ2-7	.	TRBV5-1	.	TGCGCCAGCAGCTTGACGGGTGCAAAGGGAGAGCAGTACTTC	CASSLTGAKGEQYF
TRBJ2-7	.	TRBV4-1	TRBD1	TGCGCCAGCAGCCTGGGACAGGGAACCTACGAGCAGTACTTC	CASSLGQGTYEQYF
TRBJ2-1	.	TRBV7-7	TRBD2	TGTGCCAGCAGCCCAGCGGGGGGGAGCTCCTACAATGAGCAGTTCTTC	CASSPAGGSSYNEQFF
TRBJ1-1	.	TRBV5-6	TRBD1	TGTGCCAGCAGCTTGGTACCGACAGGGGAAGACGGGGCTTTCTTT	CASSLVPTGEDGAFF
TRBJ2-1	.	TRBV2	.	TGTGCCAGCAGGGTGGGGGATGAGCAGTTCTTC	CASRVGDEQFF
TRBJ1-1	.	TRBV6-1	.	TGTGCCAGCAGTGATATAAGGGGCACTGAAGCTTTCTTT	CASSDIRGTEAFF
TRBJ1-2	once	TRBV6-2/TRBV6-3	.	TGTGCCAGCAGCTCACTGTCTAGGCCAGGCGGCTATGGCTACACCTTC	CASSSLSRPGGYGYTF
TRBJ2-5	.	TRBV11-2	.	TGTGCCAGCAGCCGATCCGGGACCTCCCAAGGAGGAGAGACCCAGTACTTC	CASSRSGTSQGGETQYF
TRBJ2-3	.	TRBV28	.	TGTGCCAGCAGTCCCCCTGGGGGGCCACCAAGCACAGATACGCAGTATTTT	CASSPPGGPPSTDTQYF
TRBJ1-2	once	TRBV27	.	TGTGCCAGCAGTTTAGCCGGGACAACTTCAAGCGGGTACACCTTC	CASSLAGTTSSGYTF
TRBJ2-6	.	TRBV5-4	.	TGTGCCAGCAGCCCCGTCGGGGGGCTAGACCACTCTGGGGCCAACGTCCTGACTTTC	CASSPVGGLDHSGANVLTF
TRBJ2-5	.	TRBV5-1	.	TGCGCCAGCAAGGATCGGTCGGAGACCCAGTACTTC	CASKDRSETQYF
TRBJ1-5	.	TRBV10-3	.	TGTGCCACCACCCGCACCGGGGGAGAACAGCCCCAGCATTTT	CATTRTGGEQPQHF
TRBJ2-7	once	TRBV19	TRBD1	TGTGCCACCGGCCGCACAGGGGGGTCCTACGAGCAGTACTTC	CATGRTGGSYEQYF
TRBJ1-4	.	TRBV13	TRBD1	TGTGCCAGCGGCACAGGGGGTCGTGAAAAACTGTTTTTT	CASGTGGREKLFF
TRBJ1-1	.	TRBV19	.	TGTGCCAGTAGTATGTCCGGGCCCAACCAGCGATTGTTTTTT	CASSMSGPNQRLFF
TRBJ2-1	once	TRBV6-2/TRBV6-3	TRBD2	TGTGCCAGCAGCCCTAGCGGGGGGGTAACCAATGAGCAGTTCTTC	CASSPSGGVTNEQFF
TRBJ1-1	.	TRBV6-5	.	TGTGCCAGCAGACGAGGGTATGACACTGAAGCTTTCTTT	CASRRGYDTEAFF
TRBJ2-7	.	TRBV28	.	TGTGCCAGCGGGGGCCTCAGGGATCCCTACGAGCAGTACTTC	CASGGLRDPYEQYF
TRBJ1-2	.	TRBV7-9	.	TGTGCCAGCAGCTTAATCAGGGACGGCTACACCTTC	CASSLIRDGYTF
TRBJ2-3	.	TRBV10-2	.	TGCGCCAGCAGTGAGTTTGAGAGTAAGAGCACAGATACGCAGTATTTT	CASSEFESKSTDTQYF
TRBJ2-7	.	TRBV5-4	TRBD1	TGTGCCAGCAGCGGGACAGGGGGCTACGAGCAGTACTTC	CASSGTGGYEQYF
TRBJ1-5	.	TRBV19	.	TGTGCCAGTAGTACCTCCGGGACATATAGCAATCAGCCCCAGCATTTT	CASSTSGTYSNQPQHF
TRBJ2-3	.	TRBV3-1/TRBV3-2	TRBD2	TGTGCCAGCAGAGCGGGACTAGACACAGATACGCAGTATTTT	CASRAGLDTDTQYF
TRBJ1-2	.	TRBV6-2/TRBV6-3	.	TGTGCCAGCAGTTACTCGCCAACCTACTATGGCTACACCTTC	CASSYSPTYYGYTF
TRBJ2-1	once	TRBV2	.	TGTGCCAGCAGTGTTGGCAGGGTCTACAATGAGCAGTTCTTC	CASSVGRVYNEQFF
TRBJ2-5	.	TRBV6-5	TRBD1	TGTGCCAGCAGTTACGGGACAGGTGCCCAAGAGACCCAGTACTTC	CASSYGTGAQETQYF
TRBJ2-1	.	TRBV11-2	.	TGTGCCAGCAGCCCGGGACTTCCAAGCTCCTACAATGAGCAGTTCTTC	CASSPGLPSSYNEQFF
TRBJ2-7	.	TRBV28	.	TGTGCCAGCAGTGTCGGACAGCTTTACGAGCAGTACTTC	CASSVGQLYEQYF